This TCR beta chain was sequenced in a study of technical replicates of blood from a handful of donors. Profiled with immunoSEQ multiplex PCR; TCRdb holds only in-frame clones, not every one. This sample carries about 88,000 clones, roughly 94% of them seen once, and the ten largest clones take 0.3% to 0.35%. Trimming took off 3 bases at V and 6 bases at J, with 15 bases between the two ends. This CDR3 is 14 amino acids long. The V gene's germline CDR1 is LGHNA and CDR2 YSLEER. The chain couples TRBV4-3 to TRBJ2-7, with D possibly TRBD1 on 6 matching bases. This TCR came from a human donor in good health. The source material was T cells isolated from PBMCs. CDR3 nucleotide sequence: TGCGCCAGCAGCCACAATTGGGGGCTGGGCGAGCAGTACTTC. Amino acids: CASSHNWGLGEQYF.